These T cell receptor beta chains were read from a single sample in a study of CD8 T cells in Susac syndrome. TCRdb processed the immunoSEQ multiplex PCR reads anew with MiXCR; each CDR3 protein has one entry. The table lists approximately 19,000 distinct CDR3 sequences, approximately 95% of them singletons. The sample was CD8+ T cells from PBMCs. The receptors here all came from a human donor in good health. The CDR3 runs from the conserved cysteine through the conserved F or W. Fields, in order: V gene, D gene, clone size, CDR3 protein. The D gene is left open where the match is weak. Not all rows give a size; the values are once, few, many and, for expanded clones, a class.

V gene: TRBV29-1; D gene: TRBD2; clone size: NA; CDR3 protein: CSVEESRRTSFLLGQFF
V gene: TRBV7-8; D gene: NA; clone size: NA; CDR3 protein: CASSLAETQYF
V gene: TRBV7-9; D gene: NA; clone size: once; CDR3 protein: CASSLVVIEHTGELFF
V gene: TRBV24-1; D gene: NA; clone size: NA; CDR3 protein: CATYYRNEQFF
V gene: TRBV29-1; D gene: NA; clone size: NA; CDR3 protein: CSVLTGMNTEAFF
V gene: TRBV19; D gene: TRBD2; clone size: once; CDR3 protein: CASSIVFSGAYNEQFF
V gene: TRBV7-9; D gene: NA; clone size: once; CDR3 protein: CASSRDDLYNEQFF
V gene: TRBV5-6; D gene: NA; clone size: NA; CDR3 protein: CASSLGNLFYNEQFF
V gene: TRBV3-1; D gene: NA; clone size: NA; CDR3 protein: CASSLTDSSTDTQYF
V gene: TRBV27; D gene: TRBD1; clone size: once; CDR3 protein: CASRFGQGPYGYTF
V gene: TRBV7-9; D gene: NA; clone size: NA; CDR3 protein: CASSLEGSSTDTQYF
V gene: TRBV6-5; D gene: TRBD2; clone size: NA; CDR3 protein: CASSYSGRGEQFF
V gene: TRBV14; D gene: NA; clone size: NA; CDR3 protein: CASGLAKNIQYF
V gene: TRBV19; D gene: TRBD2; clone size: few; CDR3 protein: CASSIVAGGEEETQYF
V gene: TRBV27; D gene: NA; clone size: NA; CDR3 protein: CASSLGGTNNEQFF
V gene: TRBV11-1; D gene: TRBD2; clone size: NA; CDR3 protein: CASSLSVAGGPQSSGANVLTF
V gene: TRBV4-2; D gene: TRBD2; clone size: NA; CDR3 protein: CASSPEAGRFQETQYF
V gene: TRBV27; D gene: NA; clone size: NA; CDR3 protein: CASSLIGFGSTDTQYF
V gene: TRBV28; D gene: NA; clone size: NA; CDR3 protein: CASRRTGNSNQPQHF
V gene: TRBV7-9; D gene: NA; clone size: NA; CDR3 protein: CASSAVLDGTNEQFF
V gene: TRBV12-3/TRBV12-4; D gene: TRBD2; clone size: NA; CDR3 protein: CASSSLAGPRDEQYF
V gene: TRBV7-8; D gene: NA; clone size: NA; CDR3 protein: CASSWGPYEQYF
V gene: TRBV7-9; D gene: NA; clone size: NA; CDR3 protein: CASSSQLWNEAFF
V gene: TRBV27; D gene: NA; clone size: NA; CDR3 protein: CASSLSRTNYGYTF